The present TCR beta chain was sequenced within a study of cytomegalovirus exposure and HLA in healthy donors. Participants comprised healthy donors of bone marrow. In regard to this clone: Its antigen remains unknown.

PCR primers comprised 60 Vbeta and 13 Jbeta primers. Profiling relied on immunoSEQ multiplex PCR, and the TCRdb table lists in-frame clones only, not all of them. The data hold about 180,000 clones, with 60% to 85% observed a single time. The germline V gene has CDR1 ENHRY and CDR2 SYGVKD. V lost 0 bases to trimming and J lost 4 bases, with 9 bases between them. The CDR3 contains 14 residues. General study findings and limits: Associated with HLA alleles at 0.05 false discovery rate in a later analysis were around 17,000 TCR beta sequences.

The chain links TRBV10-3 to TRBJ1-2; D gene unclear. This TCR derives from a woman between 45 and 65 years old in good health and CMV-seropositive. Sequencing was done on a sample of PBMCs. CDR3 nucleotide sequence: TGTGCCATCAGTGAGTCCGGCCAGGCCTATGGCTACACCTTC. As protein: CAISESGQAYGYTF.